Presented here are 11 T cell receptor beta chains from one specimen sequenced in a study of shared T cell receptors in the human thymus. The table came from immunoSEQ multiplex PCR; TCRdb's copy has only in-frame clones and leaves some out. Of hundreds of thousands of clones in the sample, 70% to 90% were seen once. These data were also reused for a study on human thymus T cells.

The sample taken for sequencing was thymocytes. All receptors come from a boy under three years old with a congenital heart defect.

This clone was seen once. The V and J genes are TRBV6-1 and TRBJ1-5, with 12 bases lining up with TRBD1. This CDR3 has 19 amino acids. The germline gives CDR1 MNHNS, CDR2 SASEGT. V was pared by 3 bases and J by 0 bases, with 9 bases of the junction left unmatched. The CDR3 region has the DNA TGTGCCAGCAGTGACGGGACAGGGGGCCCAGTAGTTAGCAATCAGCCCCAGCATTTT. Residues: CASSDGTGGPVVSNQPQHF.

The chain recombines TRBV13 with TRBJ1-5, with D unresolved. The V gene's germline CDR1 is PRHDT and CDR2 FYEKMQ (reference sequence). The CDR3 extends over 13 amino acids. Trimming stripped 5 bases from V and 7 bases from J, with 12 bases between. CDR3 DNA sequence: TGTGCCAGCAGCCATGGTGGCGGACAGCCCCAGCATTTT. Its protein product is CASSHGGGQPQHF.

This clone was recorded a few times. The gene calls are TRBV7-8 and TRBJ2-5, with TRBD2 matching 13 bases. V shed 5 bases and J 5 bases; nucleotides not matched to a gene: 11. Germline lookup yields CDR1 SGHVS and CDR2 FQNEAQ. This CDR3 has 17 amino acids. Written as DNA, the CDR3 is TGTGCCAGCAGCCCAGCCTGGACTAGCGGGAGCGGGGAGACCCAGTACTTC. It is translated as CASSPAWTSGSGETQYF. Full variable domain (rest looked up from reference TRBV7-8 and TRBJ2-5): GAGVSQSPRYKVAKRGQDVALRCDPISGHVSLFWYQQALGQGPEFLTYFQNEAQLDKSGLPSDRFFAERPEGSVSTLKIQRTQQEDSAVYLCASSPAWTSGSGETQYFGPGTRLLVL.

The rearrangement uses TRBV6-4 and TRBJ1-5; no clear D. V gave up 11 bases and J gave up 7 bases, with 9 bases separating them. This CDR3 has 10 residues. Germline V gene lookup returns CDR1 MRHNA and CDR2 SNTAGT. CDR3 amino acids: CAPTIQPQHF. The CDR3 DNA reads TGTGCCCCCACTATACAGCCCCAGCATTTT.

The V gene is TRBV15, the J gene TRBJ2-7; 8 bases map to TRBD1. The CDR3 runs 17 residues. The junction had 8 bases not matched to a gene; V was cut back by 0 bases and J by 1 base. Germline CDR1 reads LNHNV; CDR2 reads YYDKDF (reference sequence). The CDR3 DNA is TGTGCCACCAGCAGAGACTGGACAGGGAAAAGGTCCTACGAGCAGTACTTC. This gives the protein CATSRDWTGKRSYEQYF.

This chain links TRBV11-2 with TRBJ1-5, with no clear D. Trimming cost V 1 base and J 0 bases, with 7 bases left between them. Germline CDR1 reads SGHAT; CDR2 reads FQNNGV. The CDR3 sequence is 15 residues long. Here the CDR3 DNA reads TGTGCCAGCAGCTTAGTTTCCGGTAGCAATCAGCCCCAGCATTTT. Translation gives CASSLVSGSNQPQHF.

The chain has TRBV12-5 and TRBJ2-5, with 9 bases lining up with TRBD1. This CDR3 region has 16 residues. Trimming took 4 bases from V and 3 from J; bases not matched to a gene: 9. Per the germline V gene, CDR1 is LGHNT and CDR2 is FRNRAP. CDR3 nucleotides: TGTGCTAGTGGTTATGCCGGGCGACAGGGGGAAGAGACCCAGTACTTC. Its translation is CASGYAGRQGEETQYF.

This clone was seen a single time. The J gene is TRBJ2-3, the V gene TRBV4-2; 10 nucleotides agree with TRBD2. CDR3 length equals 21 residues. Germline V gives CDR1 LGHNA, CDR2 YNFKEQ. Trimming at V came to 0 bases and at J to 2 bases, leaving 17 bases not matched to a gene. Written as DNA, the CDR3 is TGTGCCAGCAGCCAAGAATCGAGCGGGGGGGCCCACGGGGGCCACACAGATACGCAGTATTTT. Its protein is CASSQESSGGAHGGHTDTQYF.

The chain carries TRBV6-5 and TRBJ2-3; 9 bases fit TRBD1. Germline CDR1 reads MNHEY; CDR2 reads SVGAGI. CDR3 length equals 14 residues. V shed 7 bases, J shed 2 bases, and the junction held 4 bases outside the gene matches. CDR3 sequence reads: CASTRTGATDTQYF. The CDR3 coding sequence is TGTGCCAGCACACGGACAGGGGCCACAGATACGCAGTATTTT.

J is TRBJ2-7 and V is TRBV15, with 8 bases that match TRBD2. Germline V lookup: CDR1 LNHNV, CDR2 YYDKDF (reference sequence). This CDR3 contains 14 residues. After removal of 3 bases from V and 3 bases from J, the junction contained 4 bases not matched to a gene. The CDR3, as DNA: TGTGCCACCAGCAGGGGACTAGACATCTACGAGCAGTACTTC. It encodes CATSRGLDIYEQYF.

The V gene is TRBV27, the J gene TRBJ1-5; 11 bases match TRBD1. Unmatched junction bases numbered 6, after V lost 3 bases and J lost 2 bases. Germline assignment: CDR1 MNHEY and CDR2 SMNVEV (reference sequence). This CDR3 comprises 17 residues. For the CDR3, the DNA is TGTGCCAGCAGTTTCCGCGGACAGGGGGCGGGCAATCAGCCCCAGCATTTT. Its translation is CASSFRGQGAGNQPQHF.